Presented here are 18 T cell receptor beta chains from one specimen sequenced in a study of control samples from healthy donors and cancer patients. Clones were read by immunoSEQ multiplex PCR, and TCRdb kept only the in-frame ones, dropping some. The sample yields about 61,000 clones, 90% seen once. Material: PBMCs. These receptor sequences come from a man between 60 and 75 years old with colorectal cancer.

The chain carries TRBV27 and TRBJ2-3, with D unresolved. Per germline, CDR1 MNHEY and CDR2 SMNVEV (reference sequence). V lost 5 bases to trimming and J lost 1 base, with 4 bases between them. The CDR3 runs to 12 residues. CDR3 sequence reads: CASSHRTDTQYF. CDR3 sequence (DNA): TGTGCCAGCAGTCACCGCACAGATACGCAGTATTTT.

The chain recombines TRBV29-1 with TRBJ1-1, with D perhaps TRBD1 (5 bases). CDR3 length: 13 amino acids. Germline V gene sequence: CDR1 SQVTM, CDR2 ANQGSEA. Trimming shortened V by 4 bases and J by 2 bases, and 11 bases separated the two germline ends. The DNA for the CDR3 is TGCAGCGTTGGTGTGACAGCTAACACTGAAGCTTTCTTT. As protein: CSVGVTANTEAFF.

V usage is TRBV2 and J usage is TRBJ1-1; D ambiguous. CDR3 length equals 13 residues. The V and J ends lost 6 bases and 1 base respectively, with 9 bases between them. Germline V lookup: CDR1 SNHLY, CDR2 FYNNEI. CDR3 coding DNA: TGTGCCAGCAGACCTCGGGAGAACACTGAAGCTTTCTTT. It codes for CASRPRENTEAFF.

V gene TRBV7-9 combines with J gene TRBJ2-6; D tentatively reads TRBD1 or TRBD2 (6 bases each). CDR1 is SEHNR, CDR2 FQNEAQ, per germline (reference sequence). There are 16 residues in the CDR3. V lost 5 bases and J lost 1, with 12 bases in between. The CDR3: CASSLGGQSGANVLTF. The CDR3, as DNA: TGTGCCAGCAGCCTGGGGGGACAATCTGGGGCCAACGTCCTGACTTTC.

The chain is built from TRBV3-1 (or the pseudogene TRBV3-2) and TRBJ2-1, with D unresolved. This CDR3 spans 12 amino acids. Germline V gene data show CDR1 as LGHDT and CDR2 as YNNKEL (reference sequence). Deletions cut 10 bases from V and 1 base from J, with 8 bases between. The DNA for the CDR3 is TGTGCCACGACCCCTTCCTACAATGAGCAGTTCTTC. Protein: CATTPSYNEQFF.

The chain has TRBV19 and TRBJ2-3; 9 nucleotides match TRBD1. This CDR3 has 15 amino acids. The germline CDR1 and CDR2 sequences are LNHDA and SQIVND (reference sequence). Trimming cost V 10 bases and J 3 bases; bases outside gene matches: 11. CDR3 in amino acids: CATRPRQGVTDTQYF. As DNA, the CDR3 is TGTGCCACCCGCCCCCGACAGGGGGTGACAGATACGCAGTATTTT.

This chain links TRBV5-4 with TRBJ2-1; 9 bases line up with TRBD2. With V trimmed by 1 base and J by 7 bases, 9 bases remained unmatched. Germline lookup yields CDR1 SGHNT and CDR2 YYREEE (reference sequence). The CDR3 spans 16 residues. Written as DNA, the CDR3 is TGTGCCAGCAGCTTGTCGCGCGGGGGGGCCGGTAATGAGCAGTTCTTC. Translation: CASSLSRGGAGNEQFF.

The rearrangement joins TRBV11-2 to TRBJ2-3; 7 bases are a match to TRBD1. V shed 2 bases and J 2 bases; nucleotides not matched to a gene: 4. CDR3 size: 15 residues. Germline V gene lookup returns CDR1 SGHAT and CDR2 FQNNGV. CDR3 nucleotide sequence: TGTGCCAGCAGCTTAAGAGGGGGCCTCACAGATACGCAGTATTTT. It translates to CASSLRGGLTDTQYF.

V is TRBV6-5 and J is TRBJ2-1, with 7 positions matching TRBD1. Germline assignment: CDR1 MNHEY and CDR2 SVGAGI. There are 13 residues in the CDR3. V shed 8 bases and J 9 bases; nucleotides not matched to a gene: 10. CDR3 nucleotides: TGTGCCAGCCGGACAGGCACAATTGGTGAGCAGTTCTTC. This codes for CASRTGTIGEQFF.

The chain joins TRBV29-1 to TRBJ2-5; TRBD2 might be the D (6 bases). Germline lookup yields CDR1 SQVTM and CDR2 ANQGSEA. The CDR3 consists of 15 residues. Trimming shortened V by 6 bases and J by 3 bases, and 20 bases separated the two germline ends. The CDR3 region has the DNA TGCAGCGTCGGGGGTCGGACCTGGAGGAAAGAGACCCAGTACTTC. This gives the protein CSVGGRTWRKETQYF. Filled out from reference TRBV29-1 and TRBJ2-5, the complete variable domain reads SAVISQKPSRDICQRGTSLTIQCQVDSQVTMMFWYRQQPGQSLTLIATANQGSEATYESGFVIDKFPISRPNLTFSTLTVSNMSPEDSSIYLCSVGGRTWRKETQYFGPGTRLLVL.

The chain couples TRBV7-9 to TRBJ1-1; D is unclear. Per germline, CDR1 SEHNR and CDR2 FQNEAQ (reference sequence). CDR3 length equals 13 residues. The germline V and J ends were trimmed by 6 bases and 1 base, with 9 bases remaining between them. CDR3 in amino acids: CASRYSGNTEAFF. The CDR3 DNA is TGTGCCAGCAGATACAGCGGGAACACTGAAGCTTTCTTT.

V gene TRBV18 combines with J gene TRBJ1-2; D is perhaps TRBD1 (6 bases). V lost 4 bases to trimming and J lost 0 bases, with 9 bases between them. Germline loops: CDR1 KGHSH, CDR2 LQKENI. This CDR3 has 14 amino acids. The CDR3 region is CASSLGTSNYGYTF. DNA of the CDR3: TGTGCCAGCTCACTAGGGACATCTAACTATGGCTACACCTTC.

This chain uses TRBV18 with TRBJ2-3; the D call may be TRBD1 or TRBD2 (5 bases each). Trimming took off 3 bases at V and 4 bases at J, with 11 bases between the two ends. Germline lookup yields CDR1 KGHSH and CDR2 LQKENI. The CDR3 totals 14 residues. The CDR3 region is CASSPGLAADTQYF. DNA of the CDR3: TGTGCCAGCTCACCGGGGCTAGCTGCAGATACGCAGTATTTT.

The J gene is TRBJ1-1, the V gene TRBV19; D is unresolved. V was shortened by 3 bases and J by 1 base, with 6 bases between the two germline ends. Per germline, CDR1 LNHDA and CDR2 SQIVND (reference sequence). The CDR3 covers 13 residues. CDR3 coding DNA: TGTGCCAGTAGTATCGGGCAGAACACTGAAGCTTTCTTT. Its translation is CASSIGQNTEAFF. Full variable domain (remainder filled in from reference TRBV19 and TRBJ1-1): DGGITQSPKYLFRKEGQNVTLSCEQNLNHDAMYWYRQDPGQGLRLIYYSQIVNDFQKGDIAEGYSVSREKKESFPLTVTSAQKNPTAFYLCASSIGQNTEAFFGQGTRLTVV.

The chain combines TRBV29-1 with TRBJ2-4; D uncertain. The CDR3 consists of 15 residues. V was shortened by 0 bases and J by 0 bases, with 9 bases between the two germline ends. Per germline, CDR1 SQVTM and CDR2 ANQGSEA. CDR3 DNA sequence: TGCAGCGTTGAAGAGAGACACCTAGCCAAAAACATTCAGTACTTC. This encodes CSVEERHLAKNIQYF.

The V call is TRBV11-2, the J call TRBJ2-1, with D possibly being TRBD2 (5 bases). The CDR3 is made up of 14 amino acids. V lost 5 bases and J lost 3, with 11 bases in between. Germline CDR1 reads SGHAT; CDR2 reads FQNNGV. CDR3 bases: TGTGCCAGCAGCCTAACCCGGGACTACAATGAGCAGTTCTTC. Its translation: CASSLTRDYNEQFF.

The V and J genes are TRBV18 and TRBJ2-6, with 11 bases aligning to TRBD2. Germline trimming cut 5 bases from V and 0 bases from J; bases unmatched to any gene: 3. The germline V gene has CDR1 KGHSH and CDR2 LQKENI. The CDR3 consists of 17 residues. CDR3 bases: TGTGCCAGCTCATCCGGGACTAGCGGCTCTGGGGCCAACGTCCTGACTTTC. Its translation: CASSSGTSGSGANVLTF.

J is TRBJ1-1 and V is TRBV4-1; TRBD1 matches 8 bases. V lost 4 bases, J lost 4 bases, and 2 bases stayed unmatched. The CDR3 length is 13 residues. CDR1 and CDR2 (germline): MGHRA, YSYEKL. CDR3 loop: CASSRTGPTEAFF. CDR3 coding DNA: TGCGCCAGCAGCCGGACAGGGCCCACTGAAGCTTTCTTT.